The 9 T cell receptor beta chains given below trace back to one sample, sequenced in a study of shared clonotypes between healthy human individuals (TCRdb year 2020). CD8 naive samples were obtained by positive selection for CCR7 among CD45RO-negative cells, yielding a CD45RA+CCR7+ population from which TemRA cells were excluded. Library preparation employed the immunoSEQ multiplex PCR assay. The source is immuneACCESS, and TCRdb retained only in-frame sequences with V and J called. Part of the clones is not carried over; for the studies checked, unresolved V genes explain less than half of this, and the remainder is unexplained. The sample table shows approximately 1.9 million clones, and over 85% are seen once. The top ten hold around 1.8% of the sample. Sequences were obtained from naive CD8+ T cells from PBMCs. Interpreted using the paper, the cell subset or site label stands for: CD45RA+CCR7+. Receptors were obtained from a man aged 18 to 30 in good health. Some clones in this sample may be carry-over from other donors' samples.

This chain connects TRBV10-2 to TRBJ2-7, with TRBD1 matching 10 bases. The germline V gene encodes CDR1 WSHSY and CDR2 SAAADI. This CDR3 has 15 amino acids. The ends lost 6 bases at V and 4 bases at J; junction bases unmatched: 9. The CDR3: CASSHSGGQGYEQYF. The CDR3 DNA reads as TGCGCCAGCAGCCACAGTGGGGGACAGGGGTACGAGCAGTACTTC.

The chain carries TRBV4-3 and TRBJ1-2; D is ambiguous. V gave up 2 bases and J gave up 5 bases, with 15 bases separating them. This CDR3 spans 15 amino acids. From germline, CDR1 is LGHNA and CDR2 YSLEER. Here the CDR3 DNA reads TGCGCCAGCAGCCAACGCGATAGGACGGCGTATGGCTACACCTTC. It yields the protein CASSQRDRTAYGYTF.

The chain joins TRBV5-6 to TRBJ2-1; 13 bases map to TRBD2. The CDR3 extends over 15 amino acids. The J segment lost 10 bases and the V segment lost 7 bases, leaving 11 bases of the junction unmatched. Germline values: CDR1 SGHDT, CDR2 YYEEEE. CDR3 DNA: TGTGCCAGCGGGACCAGGACTAGCGGGAGAAGGGAGCAGTTCTTC. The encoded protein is CASGTRTSGRREQFF.

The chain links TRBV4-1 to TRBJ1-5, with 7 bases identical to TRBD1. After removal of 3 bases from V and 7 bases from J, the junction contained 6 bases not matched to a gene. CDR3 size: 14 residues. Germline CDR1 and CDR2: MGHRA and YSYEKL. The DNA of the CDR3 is TGCGCCAGCAGCCATCCCTGGACAGGCCAGCCCCAGCATTTT. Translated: CASSHPWTGQPQHF.

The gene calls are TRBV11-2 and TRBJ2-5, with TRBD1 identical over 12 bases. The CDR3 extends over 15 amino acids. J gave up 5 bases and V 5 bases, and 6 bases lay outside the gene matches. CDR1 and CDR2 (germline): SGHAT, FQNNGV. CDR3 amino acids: CASSLGTGGWETQYF. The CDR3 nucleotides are TGTGCCAGCAGCCTCGGGACAGGGGGCTGGGAGACCCAGTACTTC. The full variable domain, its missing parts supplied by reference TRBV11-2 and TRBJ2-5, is EAGVAQSPRYKIIEKRQSVAFWCNPISGHATLYWYQQILGQGPKLLIQFQNNGVVDDSQLPKDRFSAERLKGVDSTLKIQPAKLEDSAVYLCASSLGTGGWETQYFGPGTRLLVL.

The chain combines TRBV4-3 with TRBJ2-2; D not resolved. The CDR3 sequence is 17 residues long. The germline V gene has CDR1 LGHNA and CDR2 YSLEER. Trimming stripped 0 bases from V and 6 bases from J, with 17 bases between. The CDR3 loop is CASSQDNRLVAAGELFF. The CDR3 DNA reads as TGCGCCAGCAGCCAAGATAATCGGCTAGTCGCCGCCGGGGAGCTGTTTTTT.

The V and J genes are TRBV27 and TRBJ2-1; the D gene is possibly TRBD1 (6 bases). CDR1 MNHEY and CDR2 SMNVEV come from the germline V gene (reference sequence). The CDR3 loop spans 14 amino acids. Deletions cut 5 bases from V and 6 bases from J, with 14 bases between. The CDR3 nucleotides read TGTGCCAGCAGTCATGGACAGACCCCCAATGAGCAGTTCTTC. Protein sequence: CASSHGQTPNEQFF.

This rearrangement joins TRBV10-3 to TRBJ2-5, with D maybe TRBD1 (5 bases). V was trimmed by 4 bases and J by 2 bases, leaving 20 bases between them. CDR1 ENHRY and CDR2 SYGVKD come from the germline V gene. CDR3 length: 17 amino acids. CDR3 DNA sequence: TGTGCCATCAGTGGGACAACCCGGACGGAATCTCAAGAGACCCAGTACTTC. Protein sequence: CAISGTTRTESQETQYF.

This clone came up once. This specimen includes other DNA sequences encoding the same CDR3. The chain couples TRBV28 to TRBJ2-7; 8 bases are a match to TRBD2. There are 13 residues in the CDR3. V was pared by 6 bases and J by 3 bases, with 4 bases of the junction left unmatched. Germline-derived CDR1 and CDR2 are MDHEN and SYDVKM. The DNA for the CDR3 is TGTGCCAGCAGCCCCGGGACTAGCTACGAGCAGTACTTC. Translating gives CASSPGTSYEQYF.